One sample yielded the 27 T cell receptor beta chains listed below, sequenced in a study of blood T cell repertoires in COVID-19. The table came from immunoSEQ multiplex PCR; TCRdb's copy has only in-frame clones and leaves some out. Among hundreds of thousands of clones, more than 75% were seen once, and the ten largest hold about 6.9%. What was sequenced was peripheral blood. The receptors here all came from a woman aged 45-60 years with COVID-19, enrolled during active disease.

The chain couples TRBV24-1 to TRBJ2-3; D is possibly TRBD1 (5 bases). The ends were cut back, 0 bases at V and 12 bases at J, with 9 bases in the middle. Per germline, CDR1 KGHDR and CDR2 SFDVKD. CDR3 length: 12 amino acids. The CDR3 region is CATSDLRQGQYF. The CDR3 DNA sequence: TGTGCCACCAGTGATTTGAGGCAGGGTCAGTATTTT.

The CDR3 DNA sequence: TGTGCCAGCGTCGGAGAAGATACGCAGTATTTT. Amino acid sequence: CASVGEDTQYF. V gene TRBV11-3 combines with J gene TRBJ2-3; D is unclear. The ends were cut back, 8 bases at V and 5 bases at J, with 8 bases in the middle. The germline CDR1 and CDR2 sequences are SGHNT and YENEEA. This CDR3 is built from 11 residues.

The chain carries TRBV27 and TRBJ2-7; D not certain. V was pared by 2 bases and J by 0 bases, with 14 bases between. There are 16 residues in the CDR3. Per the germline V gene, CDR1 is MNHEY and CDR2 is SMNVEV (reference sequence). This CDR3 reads CASSLISDPHSYEQYF. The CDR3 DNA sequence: TGTGCCAGCAGTTTAATAAGCGACCCGCACTCCTACGAGCAGTACTTC.

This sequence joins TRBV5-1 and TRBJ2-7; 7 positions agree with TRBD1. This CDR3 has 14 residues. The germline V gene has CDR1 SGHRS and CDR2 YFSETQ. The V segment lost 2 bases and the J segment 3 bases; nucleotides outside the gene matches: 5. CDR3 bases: TGCGCCAGCAGCTTTCGGACAGGCTTCTACGAGCAGTACTTC. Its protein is CASSFRTGFYEQYF.

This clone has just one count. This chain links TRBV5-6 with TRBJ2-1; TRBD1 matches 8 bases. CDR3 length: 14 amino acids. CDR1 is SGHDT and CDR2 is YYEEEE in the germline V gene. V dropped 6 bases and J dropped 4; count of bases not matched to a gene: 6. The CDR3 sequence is CASKTGANYNEQFF. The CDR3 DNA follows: TGTGCCAGCAAGACAGGGGCCAATTACAATGAGCAGTTCTTC.

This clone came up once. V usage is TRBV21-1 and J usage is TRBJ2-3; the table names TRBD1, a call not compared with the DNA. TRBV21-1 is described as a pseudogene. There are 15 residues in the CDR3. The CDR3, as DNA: TGTGCCAGCAGCAAAAAGGGGGCCCGCACAGATACGCAGTATTTT. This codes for CASSKKGARTDTQYF.

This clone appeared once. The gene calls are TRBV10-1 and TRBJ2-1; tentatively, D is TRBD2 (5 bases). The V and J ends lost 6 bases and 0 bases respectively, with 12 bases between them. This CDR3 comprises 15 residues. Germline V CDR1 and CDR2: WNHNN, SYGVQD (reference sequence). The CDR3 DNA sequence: TGCGCCAGCAGCCCACTAGAAAGCTCCTACAATGAGCAGTTCTTC. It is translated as CASSPLESSYNEQFF.

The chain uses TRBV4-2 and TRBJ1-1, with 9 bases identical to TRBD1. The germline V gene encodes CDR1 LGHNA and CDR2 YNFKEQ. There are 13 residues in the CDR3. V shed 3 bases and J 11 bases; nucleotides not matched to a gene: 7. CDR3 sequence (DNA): TGTGCCAGCAGCCATACGGGACAGGGTCGGGCTTTCTTT. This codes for CASSHTGQGRAFF.

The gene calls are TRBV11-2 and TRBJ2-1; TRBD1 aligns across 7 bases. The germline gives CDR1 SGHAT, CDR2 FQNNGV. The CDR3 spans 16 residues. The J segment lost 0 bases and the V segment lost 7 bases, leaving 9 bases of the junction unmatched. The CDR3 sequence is CASMSSRGLSYNEQFF. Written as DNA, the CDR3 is TGTGCCAGCATGTCGTCAAGGGGGCTCTCCTACAATGAGCAGTTCTTC.

The CDR3 sequence: CASSYGTGYYEQYF. The CDR3 nucleotides are TGTGCCAGCAGTTACGGGACAGGGTACTACGAGCAGTACTTC. V usage is TRBV6-5 and J usage is TRBJ2-7; 9 bases are a match to TRBD1. CDR1 is MNHEY and CDR2 is SVGAGI in the germline V gene. CDR3 length equals 14 residues. V lost 2 bases, J lost 3 bases, and 2 bases stayed unmatched.

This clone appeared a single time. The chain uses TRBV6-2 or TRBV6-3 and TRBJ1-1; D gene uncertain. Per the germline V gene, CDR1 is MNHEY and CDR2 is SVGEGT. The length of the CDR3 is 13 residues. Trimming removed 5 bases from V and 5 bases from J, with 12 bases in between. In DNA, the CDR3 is TGTGCCAGCAGTGCGAACACCGGGACTGAAGCTTTCTTT. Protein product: CASSANTGTEAFF.

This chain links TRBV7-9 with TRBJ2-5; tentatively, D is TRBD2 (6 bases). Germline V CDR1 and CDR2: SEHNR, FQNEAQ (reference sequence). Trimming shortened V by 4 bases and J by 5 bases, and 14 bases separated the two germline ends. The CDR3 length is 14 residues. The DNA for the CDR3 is TGTGCCAGCAGCTACTACGGGACTCCGGAGACCCAGTACTTC. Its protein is CASSYYGTPETQYF.

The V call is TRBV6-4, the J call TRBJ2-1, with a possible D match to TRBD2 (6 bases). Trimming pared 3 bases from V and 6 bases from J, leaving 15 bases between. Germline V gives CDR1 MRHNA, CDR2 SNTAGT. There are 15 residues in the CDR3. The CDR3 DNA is TGTGCCAGCAGTGAAGGTAGAGGGGAGGCCAATGAGCAGTTCTTC. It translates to CASSEGRGEANEQFF.

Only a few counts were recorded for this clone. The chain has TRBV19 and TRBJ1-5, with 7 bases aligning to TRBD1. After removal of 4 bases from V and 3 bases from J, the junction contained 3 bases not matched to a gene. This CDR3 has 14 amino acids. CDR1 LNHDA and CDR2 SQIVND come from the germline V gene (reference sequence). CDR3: CASSRGQNNQPQHF. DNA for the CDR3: TGTGCCAGTAGTAGGGGACAGAACAATCAGCCCCAGCATTTT.

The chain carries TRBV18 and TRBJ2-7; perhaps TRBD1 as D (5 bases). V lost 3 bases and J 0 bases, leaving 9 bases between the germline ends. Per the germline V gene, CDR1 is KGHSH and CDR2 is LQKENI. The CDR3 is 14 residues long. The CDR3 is CASSPLDNSYEQYF. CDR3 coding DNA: TGTGCCAGCTCACCGTTGGACAACTCCTACGAGCAGTACTTC. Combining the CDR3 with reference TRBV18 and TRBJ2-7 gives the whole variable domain NAGVMQNPRHLVRRRGQEARLRCSPMKGHSHVYWYRQLPEEGLKFMVYLQKENIIDESGMPKERFSAEFPKEGPSILRIQQVVRGDSAAYFCASSPLDNSYEQYFGPGTRLTVT.

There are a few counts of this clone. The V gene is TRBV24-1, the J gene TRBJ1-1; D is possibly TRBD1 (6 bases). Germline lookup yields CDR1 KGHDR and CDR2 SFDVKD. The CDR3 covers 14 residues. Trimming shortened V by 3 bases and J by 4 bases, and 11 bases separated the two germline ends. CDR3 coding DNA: TGTGCCACCAGTGATGGGGGCAGAGCCACTGAAGCTTTCTTT. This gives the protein CATSDGGRATEAFF.

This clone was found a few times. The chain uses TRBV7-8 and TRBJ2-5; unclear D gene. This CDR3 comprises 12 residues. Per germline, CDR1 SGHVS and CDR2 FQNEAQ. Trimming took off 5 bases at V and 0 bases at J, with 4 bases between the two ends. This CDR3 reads CASSPYQETQYF. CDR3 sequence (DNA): TGTGCCAGCAGCCCGTACCAAGAGACCCAGTACTTC.

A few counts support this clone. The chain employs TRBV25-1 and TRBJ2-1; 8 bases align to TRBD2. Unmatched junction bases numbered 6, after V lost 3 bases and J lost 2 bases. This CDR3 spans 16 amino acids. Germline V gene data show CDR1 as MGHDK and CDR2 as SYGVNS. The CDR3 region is CASSDLLAGTYNEQFF. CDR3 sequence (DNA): TGTGCCAGCAGTGACTTGCTAGCGGGTACCTACAATGAGCAGTTCTTC. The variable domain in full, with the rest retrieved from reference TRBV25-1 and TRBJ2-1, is EADIYQTPRYLVIGTGKKITLECSQTMGHDKMYWYQQDPGMELHLIHYSYGVNSTEKGDLSSESTVSRIRTEHFPLTLESARPSHTSQYLCASSDLLAGTYNEQFFGPGTRLTVL.

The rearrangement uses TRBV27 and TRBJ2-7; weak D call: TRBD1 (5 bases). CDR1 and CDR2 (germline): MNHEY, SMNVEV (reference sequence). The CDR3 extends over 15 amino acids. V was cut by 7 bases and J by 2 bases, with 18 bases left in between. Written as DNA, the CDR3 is TGTGCCAGCACCCTTACGGGCAGGGTCCCCTACGAGCAGTACTTC. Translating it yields CASTLTGRVPYEQYF.

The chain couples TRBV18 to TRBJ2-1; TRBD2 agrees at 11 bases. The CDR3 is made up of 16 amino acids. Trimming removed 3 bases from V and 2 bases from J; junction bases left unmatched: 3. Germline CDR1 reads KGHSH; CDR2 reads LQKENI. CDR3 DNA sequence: TGTGCCAGCTCACCCCCACTAGCGGGAGCCTACAATGAGCAGTTCTTC. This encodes CASSPPLAGAYNEQFF.

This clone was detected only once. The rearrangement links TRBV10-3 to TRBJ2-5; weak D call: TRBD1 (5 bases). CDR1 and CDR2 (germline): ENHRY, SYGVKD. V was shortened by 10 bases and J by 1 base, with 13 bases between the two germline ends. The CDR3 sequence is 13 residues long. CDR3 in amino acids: CATLGPSQETQYF. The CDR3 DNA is TGTGCCACCCTGGGGCCTAGCCAAGAGACCCAGTACTTC.

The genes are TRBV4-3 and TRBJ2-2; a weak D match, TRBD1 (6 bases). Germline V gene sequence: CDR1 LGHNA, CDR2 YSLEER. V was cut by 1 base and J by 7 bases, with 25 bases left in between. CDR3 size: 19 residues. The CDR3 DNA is TGCGCCAGCAGCCAAGTGGGCCCGGGACAAATACCCAATAGCGGGGAGCTGTTTTTT. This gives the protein CASSQVGPGQIPNSGELFF.

DNA for the CDR3: TGTGCCAGCAGTGACCCGCGAGGGGGCGACTATGGCTACACCTTC. Its translation: CASSDPRGGDYGYTF. The chain couples TRBV6-1 to TRBJ1-2; TRBD1 aligns across 7 bases. The germline CDR1 and CDR2 sequences are MNHNS and SASEGT. The CDR3 is 15 amino acids. V shed 3 bases and J 3 bases; nucleotides not matched to a gene: 7.

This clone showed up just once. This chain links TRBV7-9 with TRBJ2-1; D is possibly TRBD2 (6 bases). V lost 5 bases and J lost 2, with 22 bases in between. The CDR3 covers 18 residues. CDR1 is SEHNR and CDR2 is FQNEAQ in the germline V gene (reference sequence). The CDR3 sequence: CASSGGARSRDPYNEQFF. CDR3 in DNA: TGTGCCAGCAGCGGGGGAGCTAGGTCGCGGGATCCCTACAATGAGCAGTTCTTC.

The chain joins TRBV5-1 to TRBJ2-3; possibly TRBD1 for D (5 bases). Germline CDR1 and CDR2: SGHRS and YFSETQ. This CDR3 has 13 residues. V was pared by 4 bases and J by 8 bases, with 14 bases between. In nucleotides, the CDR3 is TGCGCCAGCAGCCTCAGGGAAACGAGTACGCAGTATTTT. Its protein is CASSLRETSTQYF.

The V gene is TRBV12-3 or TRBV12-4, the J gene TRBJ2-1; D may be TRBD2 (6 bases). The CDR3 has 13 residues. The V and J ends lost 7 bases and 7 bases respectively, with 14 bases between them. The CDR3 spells CASTPGRYNEQFF. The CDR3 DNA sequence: TGTGCCAGCACCCCCGGGAGATATAATGAGCAGTTCTTC.

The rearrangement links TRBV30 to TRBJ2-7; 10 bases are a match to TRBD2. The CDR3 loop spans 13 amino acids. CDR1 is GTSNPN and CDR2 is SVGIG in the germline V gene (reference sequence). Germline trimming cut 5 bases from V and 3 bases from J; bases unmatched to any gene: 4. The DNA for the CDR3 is TGTGCCTGGGTGCTAGCGGGAGACTACGAGCAGTACTTC. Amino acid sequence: CAWVLAGDYEQYF.